This record looks at one T cell receptor beta chain sequence and its context. Its antigen remains unidentified. With 1 base removed from V and 7 bases from J, the gap between germline ends came to 17 bases. This CDR3 is 15 amino acids long. Germline assignment: CDR1 GTSNPN and CDR2 SVGIG (reference sequence). These data originate in a study of cytomegalovirus exposure and HLA in healthy donors. Study conclusions and caveats: DRB1 had the most TCR associations and HLA-C the fewest, a later analysis found, with rates varying by HLA locus.

PCR amplification relied on 60 Vbeta primers (plus 13 Jbeta primers). Only in-frame clones appear in the TCRdb table, and some are missing; sequencing was by immunoSEQ multiplex PCR. Of some 180,000 clones in the sample, about three quarters are singletons; the top ten hold 3% to 4.5%. The sample was PBMCs. This TCR derives from a woman between 55 and 75 years old in good health and CMV-seropositive. The gene calls are TRBV30 and TRBJ1-5; tentatively, D is TRBD1 (5 bases). CDR3 loop: CAWSDRLTRGQPQHF. The CDR3 DNA is TGTGCCTGGAGTGATCGGCTCACCCGGGGGCAGCCCCAGCATTTT.